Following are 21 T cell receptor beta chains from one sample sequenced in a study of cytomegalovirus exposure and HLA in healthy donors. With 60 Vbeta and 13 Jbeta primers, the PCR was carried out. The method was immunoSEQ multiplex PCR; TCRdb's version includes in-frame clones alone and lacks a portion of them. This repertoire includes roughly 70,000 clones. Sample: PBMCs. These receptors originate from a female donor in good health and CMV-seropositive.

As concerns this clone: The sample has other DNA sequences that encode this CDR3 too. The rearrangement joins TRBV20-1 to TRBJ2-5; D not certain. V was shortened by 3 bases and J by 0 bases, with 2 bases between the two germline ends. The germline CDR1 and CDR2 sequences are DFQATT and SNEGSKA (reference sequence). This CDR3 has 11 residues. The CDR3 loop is CSASNQETQYF. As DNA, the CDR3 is TGCAGTGCTAGCAACCAAGAGACCCAGTACTTC.

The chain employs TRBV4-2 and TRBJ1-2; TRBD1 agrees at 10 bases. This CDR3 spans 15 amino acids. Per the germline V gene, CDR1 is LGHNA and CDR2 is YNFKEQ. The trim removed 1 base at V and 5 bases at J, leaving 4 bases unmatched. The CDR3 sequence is CASSQVGQGVYGYTF. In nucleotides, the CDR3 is TGTGCCAGCAGCCAAGTCGGACAGGGGGTATATGGCTACACCTTC.

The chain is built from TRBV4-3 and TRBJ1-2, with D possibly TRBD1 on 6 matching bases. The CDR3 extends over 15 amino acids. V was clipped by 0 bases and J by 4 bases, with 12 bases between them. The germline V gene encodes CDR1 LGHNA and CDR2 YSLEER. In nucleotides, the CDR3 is TGCGCCAGCAGCCAAGATCAGGGGACCTTCTATGGCTACACCTTC. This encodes CASSQDQGTFYGYTF.

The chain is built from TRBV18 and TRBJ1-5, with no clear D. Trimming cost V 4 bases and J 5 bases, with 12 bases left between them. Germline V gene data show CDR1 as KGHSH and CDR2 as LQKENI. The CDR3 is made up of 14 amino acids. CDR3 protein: CASSRPRSDQPQHF. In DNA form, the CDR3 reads TGTGCCAGCTCACGGCCCCGGAGCGATCAGCCCCAGCATTTT.

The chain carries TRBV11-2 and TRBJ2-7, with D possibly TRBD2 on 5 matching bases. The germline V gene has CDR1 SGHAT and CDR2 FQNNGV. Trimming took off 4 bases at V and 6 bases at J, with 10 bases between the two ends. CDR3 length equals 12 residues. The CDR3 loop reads CASSSSSPEQYF. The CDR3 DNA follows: TGTGCCAGCAGCTCGTCTAGCCCCGAGCAGTACTTC.

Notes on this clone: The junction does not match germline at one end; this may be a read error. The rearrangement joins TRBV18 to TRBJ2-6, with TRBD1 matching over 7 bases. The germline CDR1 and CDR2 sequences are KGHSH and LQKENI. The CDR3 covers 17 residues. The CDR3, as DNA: TGTGCCAGCTCTCCACGCGAGGGGGCCTTAGGGGCCAACGTCCTGACTTTC. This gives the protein CASSPREGALGANVLTF.

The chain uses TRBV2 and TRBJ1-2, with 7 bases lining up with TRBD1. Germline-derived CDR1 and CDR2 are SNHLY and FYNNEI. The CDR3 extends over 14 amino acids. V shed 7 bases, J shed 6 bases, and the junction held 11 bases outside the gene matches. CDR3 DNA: TGTGCCAGCATAGGGACAGATGGGTGGGATGGCTACACCTTC. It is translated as CASIGTDGWDGYTF.

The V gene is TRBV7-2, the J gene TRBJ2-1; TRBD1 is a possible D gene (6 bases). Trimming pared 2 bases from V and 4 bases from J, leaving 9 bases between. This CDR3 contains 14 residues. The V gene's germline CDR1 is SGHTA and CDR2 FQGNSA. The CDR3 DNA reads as TGTGCCAGCAGCTTAAAAGGGGGTTACAATGAGCAGTTCTTC. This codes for CASSLKGGYNEQFF.

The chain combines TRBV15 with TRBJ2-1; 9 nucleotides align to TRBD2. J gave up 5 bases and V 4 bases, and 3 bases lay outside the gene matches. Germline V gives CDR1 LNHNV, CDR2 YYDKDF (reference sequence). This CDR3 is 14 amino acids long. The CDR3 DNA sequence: TGTGCCACCAGCAAAGCGGGAGGAAACAATGAGCAGTTCTTC. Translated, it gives CATSKAGGNNEQFF.

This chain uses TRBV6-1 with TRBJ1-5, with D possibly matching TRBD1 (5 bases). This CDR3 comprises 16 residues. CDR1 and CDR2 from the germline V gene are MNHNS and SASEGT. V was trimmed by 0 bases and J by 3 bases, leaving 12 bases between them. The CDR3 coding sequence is TGTGCCAGCAGTGAAGCGATTGGGGCGGACAATCAGCCCCAGCATTTT. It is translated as CASSEAIGADNQPQHF.

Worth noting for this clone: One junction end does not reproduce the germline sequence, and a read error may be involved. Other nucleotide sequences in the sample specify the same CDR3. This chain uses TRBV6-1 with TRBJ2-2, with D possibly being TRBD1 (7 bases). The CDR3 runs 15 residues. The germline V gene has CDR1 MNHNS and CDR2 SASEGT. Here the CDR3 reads CASIGGTANTGELFF. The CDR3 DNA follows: TGCGCCAGCATTGGAGGGACAGCGAACACCGGGGAGCTGTTTTTT.

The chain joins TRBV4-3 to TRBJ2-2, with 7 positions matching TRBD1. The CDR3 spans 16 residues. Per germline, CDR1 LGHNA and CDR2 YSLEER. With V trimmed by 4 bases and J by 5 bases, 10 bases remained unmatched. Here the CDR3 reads CASSPSGTAFTGELFF. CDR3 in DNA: TGCGCCAGCAGCCCTTCCGGGACAGCCTTTACCGGGGAGCTGTTTTTT.

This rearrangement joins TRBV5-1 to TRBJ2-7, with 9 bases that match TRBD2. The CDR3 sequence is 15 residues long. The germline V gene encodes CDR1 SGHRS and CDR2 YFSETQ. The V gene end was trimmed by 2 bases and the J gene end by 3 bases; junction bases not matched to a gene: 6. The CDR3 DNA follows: TGCGCCAGCAGCTTCGGCGGGGGGGCCATCTACGAGCAGTACTTC. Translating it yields CASSFGGGAIYEQYF.

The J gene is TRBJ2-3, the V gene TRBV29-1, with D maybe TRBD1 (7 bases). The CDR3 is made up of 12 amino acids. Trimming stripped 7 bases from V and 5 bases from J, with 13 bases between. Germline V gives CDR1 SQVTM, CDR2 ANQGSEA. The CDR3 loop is CSGQGGGDTQYF. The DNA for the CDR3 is TGCAGCGGACAGGGAGGCGGAGATACGCAGTATTTT.

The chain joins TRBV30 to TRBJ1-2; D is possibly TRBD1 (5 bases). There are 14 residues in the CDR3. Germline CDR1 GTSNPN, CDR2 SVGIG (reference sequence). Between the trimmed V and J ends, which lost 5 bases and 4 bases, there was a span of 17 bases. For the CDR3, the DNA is TGTGCCTGGGTGCGGGGGGAACGTGGCTATGGCTACACCTTC. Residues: CAWVRGERGYGYTF. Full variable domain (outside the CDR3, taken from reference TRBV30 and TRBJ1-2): SQTIHQWPATLVQPVGSPLSLECTVEGTSNPNLYWYRQAAGRGLQLLFYSVGIGQISSEVPQNLSASRPQDRQFILSSKKLLLSDSGFYLCAWVRGERGYGYTFGSGTRLTVV.

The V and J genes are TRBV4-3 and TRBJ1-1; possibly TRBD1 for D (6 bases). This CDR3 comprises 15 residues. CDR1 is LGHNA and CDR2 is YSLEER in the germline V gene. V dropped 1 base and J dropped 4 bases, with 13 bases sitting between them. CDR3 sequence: CASSQVRGSGTEAFF. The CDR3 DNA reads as TGCGCCAGCAGCCAAGTGAGGGGGTCTGGCACTGAAGCTTTCTTT.

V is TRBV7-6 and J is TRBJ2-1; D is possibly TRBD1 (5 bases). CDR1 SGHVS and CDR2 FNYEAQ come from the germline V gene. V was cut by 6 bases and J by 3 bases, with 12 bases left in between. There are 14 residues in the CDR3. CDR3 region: CASSHTDSYNEQFF. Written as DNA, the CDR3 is TGTGCCAGCAGTCATACTGACAGCTACAATGAGCAGTTCTTC.

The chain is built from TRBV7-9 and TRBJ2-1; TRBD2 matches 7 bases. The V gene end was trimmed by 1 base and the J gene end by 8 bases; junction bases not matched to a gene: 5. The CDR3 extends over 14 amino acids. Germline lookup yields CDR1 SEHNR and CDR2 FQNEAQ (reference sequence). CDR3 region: CASSLVGLVDEQFF. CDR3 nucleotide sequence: TGTGCCAGCAGCTTAGTTGGACTAGTGGATGAGCAGTTCTTC.

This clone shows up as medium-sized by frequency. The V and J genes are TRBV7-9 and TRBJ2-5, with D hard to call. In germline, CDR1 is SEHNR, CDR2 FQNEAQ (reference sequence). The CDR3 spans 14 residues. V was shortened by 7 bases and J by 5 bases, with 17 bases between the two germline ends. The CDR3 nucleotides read TGTGCCAGCACCCACCCACGGGTTAAGGAGACCCAGTACTTC. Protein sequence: CASTHPRVKETQYF.

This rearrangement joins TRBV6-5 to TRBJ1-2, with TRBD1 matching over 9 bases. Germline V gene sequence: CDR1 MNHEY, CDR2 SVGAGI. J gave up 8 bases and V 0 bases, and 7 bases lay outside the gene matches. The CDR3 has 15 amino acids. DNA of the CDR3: TGTGCCAGCAGTTACTCTACGACAGGGGGAGAGGGCTACACCTTC. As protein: CASSYSTTGGEGYTF.

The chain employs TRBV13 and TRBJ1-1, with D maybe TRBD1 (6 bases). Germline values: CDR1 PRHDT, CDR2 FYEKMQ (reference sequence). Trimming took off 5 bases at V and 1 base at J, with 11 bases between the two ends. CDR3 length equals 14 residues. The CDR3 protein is CASSVGHTNTEAFF. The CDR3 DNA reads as TGTGCCAGCAGCGTGGGACACACGAACACTGAAGCTTTCTTT.